The clone carrying this T cell receptor (beta chain) was detected only a few times. These data originate in a study of blood T cells in healthy people across ages. A second PCR of about 6 to 11 cycles used a sample-barcoded 5' primer and a J-beta primer mix. TCRdb called the 5' RACE reads again in MiXCR, with one record for every CDR3 protein. Of 700,000 to 950,000 distinct CDR3 sequences listed, more than 45% are singletons. Per the germline V gene, CDR1 is DFQATT and CDR2 is SNEGSKA (reference sequence). This CDR3 comprises 12 residues. The V and J ends lost 3 bases and 6 bases respectively, with 12 bases between them.

The material sequenced was blood. The chain has TRBV20-1 and TRBJ2-7; TRBD2 is a possible D gene (5 bases). This receptor was obtained from a man aged 25-45 years in good health. The CDR3 bases are TGCAGTGCTAGTGGGAGTCTGCCCGAGCAGTACTTC. Its protein is CSASGSLPEQYF.